These 21 T cell receptor beta chains originate from one sample sequenced in a study of siplizumab effects on memory and regulatory T cells (dated by TCRdb to the late 2010s). Library construction relied on the immunoSEQ multiplex PCR assay. TCRdb stores this immuneACCESS table with in-frame sequences only. Part of the clones is absent; in the studies checked, under half of the shortfall reflects unresolved V genes, and no reason is known for the rest. The sample profile shows approximately 94,000 clones; 80% to 95% of them were found once. About 6.7% of the sample is taken by the ten largest. Sequenced sample: CD8+ T cells sorted from blood. The source is a human donor in good health.

Comments on this clone: Germline and junction disagree at one end, which may indicate a read error. The chain combines TRBV29-1 with TRBJ1-2, with a possible D match to TRBD1 (5 bases). The CDR3 consists of 13 residues. Germline CDR1 and CDR2: SQVTM and ANQGSEA. CDR3 sequence: CSVERQGIYGHTF. Here the CDR3 DNA reads TGCAGCGTTGAAAGGCAGGGAATATATGGCCACACCTTC.

The chain links TRBV15 to TRBJ2-7; 13 bases map to TRBD2. Germline loops: CDR1 LNHNV, CDR2 YYDKDF (reference sequence). With 0 bases clipped from V and 3 bases from J, the junction kept 2 bases outside the gene matches. This CDR3 is 16 amino acids long. This CDR3 is CATSRDRTSGSYEQYF. CDR3 DNA sequence: TGTGCCACCAGCAGAGATCGGACTAGCGGGAGCTACGAGCAGTACTTC.

As for this clone: The junction departs from the called germline gene at one end, perhaps through a read error. The J gene is TRBJ1-5, the V gene TRBV27, with 9 bases that match TRBD1. The CDR3 length is 16 residues. The germline V gene has CDR1 MNHEY and CDR2 SMNVEV (reference sequence). The CDR3: CASSPYPGQGKQPQHF. The CDR3 DNA is TGTGCCAGCAGCCCTTATCCGGGACAGGGCAAACAGCCCCAGCATTTT.

About this clone: The sample has other DNA sequences that encode this CDR3 too. The rearrangement links TRBV4-3 to TRBJ2-7; no firm D call. The CDR3 consists of 13 residues. Germline lookup yields CDR1 LGHNA and CDR2 YSLEER. V lost 0 bases and J 4 bases, leaving 7 bases between the germline ends. The CDR3, as DNA: TGCGCCAGCAGCCAAGATCTGCCATACGAGCAGTACTTC. Protein: CASSQDLPYEQYF.

This clone was picked up one time. The rearrangement joins TRBV18 to TRBJ2-7; TRBD1 aligns across 10 bases. Germline assignment: CDR1 KGHSH and CDR2 LQKENI. Unmatched junction bases numbered 1, after V lost 4 bases and J lost 4 bases. This CDR3 spans 13 amino acids. CDR3 bases: TGTGCCAGCTCACAGGGACAGGGGTACGAGCAGTACTTC. It translates to CASSQGQGYEQYF.

CDR3 DNA sequence: TGTGCCATCAGAGGACAACTAGCGGGAGTCGGAGAGCAGTACTTC. This gives the protein CAIRGQLAGVGEQYF. This chain uses TRBV10-3 with TRBJ2-7; 11 nucleotides agree with TRBD2. Per the germline V gene, CDR1 is ENHRY and CDR2 is SYGVKD. The CDR3 has 15 amino acids. V lost 6 bases to trimming and J lost 7 bases; unmatched junction nucleotides: 11.

The rearrangement links TRBV15 to TRBJ1-6; 7 positions agree with TRBD1. V lost 4 bases to trimming and J lost 9 bases; unmatched junction nucleotides: 6. This CDR3 has 14 amino acids. CDR1 and CDR2 from the germline V gene are LNHNV and YYDKDF (reference sequence). CDR3 bases: TGTGCCACCAGCACTAGACAGGGATTTTCACCCCTCCACTTT. Translating it yields CATSTRQGFSPLHF.

The chain is built from TRBV6-5 and TRBJ1-5; D unclear. CDR1 is MNHEY, CDR2 SVGAGI, per germline. Trimming removed 5 bases from V and 4 bases from J, with 12 bases in between. The CDR3 is 14 residues long. In nucleotides, the CDR3 is TGTGCCAGCAGTCCCCCTGGCCTAAATCAGCCCCAGCATTTT. Translated: CASSPPGLNQPQHF.

The rearrangement links TRBV18 to TRBJ2-6; a weak D match, TRBD2 (5 bases). CDR3 size: 17 residues. Trimming left V 4 bases short and J 0 bases short, with 13 bases between. CDR1 and CDR2 (germline): KGHSH, LQKENI. Here the CDR3 DNA reads TGTGCCAGCTCACTGTCGGACGGGGACTCTGGGGCCAACGTCCTGACTTTC. It specifies CASSLSDGDSGANVLTF.

The DNA of the CDR3 is TGTGCCAGCAGCTTCGGGACTAGCGGGGGGGCCTTCCGCAATGAGCAGTTCTTC. Residues: CASSFGTSGGAFRNEQFF. V is TRBV5-6 and J is TRBJ2-1; the match to TRBD2 covers 16 bases. V lost 2 bases to trimming and J lost 6 bases; unmatched junction nucleotides: 8. This CDR3 spans 18 amino acids. Germline-derived CDR1 and CDR2 are SGHDT and YYEEEE.

The chain recombines TRBV27 with TRBJ2-7; maybe TRBD2 (6 bases). Trimming removed 5 bases at V and 6 bases at J, with 11 bases between. Germline-derived CDR1 and CDR2 are MNHEY and SMNVEV (reference sequence). The CDR3 totals 12 residues. The CDR3 DNA reads as TGTGCCAGCAGTCCCGGGACTGGCGAGCAGTACTTC. This translates into CASSPGTGEQYF.

The J gene is TRBJ2-1, the V gene TRBV18; D unresolved. The CDR3 has 13 amino acids. CDR1 KGHSH and CDR2 LQKENI come from the germline V gene. V lost 3 bases, J lost 4 bases, and 7 bases lay in between. The CDR3 reads CASSPLRYNEQFF. Written as DNA, the CDR3 is TGTGCCAGCTCACCCCTGAGGTACAATGAGCAGTTCTTC.

V gene TRBV19 combines with J gene TRBJ1-4; possible D gene TRBD1, 5 bases. This CDR3 has 16 residues. The germline gives CDR1 LNHDA, CDR2 SQIVND (reference sequence). V dropped 5 bases and J dropped 8 bases, with 21 bases sitting between them. The CDR3 is CASSPPGWGPREKLFF. CDR3 coding DNA: TGTGCCAGTAGTCCCCCGGGGTGGGGCCCGCGGGAAAAACTGTTTTTT.

The genes are TRBV29-1 and TRBJ2-7; 8 nucleotides line up with TRBD2. V gave up 6 bases and J gave up 1 base; unmatched junction bases: 8. CDR3 size: 14 residues. Germline CDR1 reads SQVTM; CDR2 reads ANQGSEA. CDR3 amino acids: CSVRGLALSYEQYF. The CDR3 nucleotides are TGCAGCGTCAGAGGACTAGCTCTTTCCTACGAGCAGTACTTC.

The chain links TRBV9 to TRBJ2-1; 10 bases match TRBD2. Germline lookup yields CDR1 SGDLS and CDR2 YYNGEE. The trim removed 2 bases at V and 5 bases at J, leaving 1 base unmatched. The CDR3 length is 14 residues. In nucleotides, the CDR3 is TGTGCCAGCAGCGTTGGACTAGCGGACAATGAGCAGTTCTTC. The encoded protein is CASSVGLADNEQFF.

V usage is TRBV4-1 and J usage is TRBJ1-5; D remains ambiguous. This CDR3 is 15 amino acids long. Germline CDR1 MGHRA, CDR2 YSYEKL. Trimming shortened V by 0 bases and J by 4 bases, and 10 bases separated the two germline ends. The CDR3 reads CASSQDLAVNQPQHF. CDR3 DNA: TGCGCCAGCAGCCAAGATCTAGCGGTTAATCAGCCCCAGCATTTT.

The chain uses TRBV11-2 and TRBJ1-1; tentatively, D is TRBD1 (5 bases). Germline values: CDR1 SGHAT, CDR2 FQNNGV. There are 15 residues in the CDR3. V was trimmed by 6 bases and J by 4 bases, leaving 18 bases between them. CDR3 sequence reads: CASSSTRGIATEAFF. The CDR3 nucleotides are TGTGCCAGCAGTTCAACGAGGGGTATAGCCACTGAAGCTTTCTTT. Looking up the rest from reference TRBV11-2 and TRBJ1-1 gives the full variable domain: EAGVAQSPRYKIIEKRQSVAFWCNPISGHATLYWYQQILGQGPKLLIQFQNNGVVDDSQLPKDRFSAERLKGVDSTLKIQPAKLEDSAVYLCASSSTRGIATEAFFGQGTRLTVV.

The chain carries TRBV11-2 and TRBJ2-2; tentative D call: TRBD1 (6 bases). Germline CDR1 is SGHAT and CDR2 is FQNNGV. The CDR3 spans 13 residues. Between the trimmed V and J ends, which lost 2 bases and 7 bases, there was a span of 8 bases. The CDR3 region is CASSLRTDGELFF. In DNA form, the CDR3 reads TGTGCCAGCAGCTTAAGGACAGACGGGGAGCTGTTTTTT.

J is TRBJ2-7 and V is TRBV5-6; D remains ambiguous. CDR1 SGHDT and CDR2 YYEEEE come from the germline V gene. The CDR3 runs to 12 residues. Trimming cost V 7 bases and J 3 bases, with 11 bases left between them. This chain's CDR3 is CASHQGLYEQYF. The CDR3 bases are TGTGCCAGCCACCAAGGGCTCTACGAGCAGTACTTC.

The rearrangement joins TRBV6-5 to TRBJ1-1; the D gene is possibly TRBD1 (6 bases). The CDR3 consists of 15 residues. V gave up 2 bases and J gave up 0 bases, with 10 bases separating them. Germline values: CDR1 MNHEY, CDR2 SVGAGI. CDR3 in amino acids: CASSYGQGLNTEAFF. For the CDR3, the DNA is TGTGCCAGCAGTTACGGGCAGGGGTTGAACACTGAAGCTTTCTTT.

The chain couples TRBV7-9 to TRBJ2-5, with D perhaps being TRBD1 or TRBD2 (5 bases each). CDR3 length: 15 amino acids. Germline V gene lookup returns CDR1 SEHNR and CDR2 FQNEAQ (reference sequence). Between the trimmed V and J ends, which lost 4 bases and 4 bases, there was a span of 16 bases. CDR3 DNA: TGTGCCAGCAGCTGGCCGTTGGGGGACGGAGAGACCCAGTACTTC. It is translated as CASSWPLGDGETQYF.